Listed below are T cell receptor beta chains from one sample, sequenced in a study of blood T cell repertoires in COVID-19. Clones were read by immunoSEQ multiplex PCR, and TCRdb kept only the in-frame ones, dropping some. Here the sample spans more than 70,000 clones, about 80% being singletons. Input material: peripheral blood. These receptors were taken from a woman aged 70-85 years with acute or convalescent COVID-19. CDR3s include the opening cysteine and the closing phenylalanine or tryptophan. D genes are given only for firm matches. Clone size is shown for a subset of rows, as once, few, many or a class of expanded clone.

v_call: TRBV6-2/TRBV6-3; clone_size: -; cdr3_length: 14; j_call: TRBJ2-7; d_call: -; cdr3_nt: TGTGCCAGCAGTTACTCGAGGGCAGGGGCCGAGCAGTACTTC; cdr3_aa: CASSYSRAGAEQYF
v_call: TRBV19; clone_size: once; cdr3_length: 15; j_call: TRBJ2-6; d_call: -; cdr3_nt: TGTGCCAGTAGACACAGGGTCTCTGGGGCCAACGTCCTGACTTTC; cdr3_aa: CASRHRVSGANVLTF
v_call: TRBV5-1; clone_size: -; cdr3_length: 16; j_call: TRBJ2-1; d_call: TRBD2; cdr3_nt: TGCGCCAGCAGCCCCCGGGGGGGCGGGGGTAGAAATGAGCAGTTCTTC; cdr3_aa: CASSPRGGGGRNEQFF
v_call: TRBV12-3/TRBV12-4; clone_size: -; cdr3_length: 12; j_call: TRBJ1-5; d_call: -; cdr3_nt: TGTGCCAGCAGTTTACGAGGAAGGCCCCAGCATTTT; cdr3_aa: CASSLRGRPQHF
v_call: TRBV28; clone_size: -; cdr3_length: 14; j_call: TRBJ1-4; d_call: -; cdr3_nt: TGTGCCAGCAGTTTGATGGGGGGAAGGGAAAAACTGTTTTTT; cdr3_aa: CASSLMGGREKLFF
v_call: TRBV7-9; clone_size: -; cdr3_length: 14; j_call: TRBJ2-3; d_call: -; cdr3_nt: TGTGCCAGCAGCCCCATAGGGGACACAGATACGCAGTATTTT; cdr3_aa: CASSPIGDTDTQYF
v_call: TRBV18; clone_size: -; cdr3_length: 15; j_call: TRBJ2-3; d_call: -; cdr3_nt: TGTGCCAGCTCGCCCACTAGCCCTAAGACAGATACGCAGTATTTT; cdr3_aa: CASSPTSPKTDTQYF
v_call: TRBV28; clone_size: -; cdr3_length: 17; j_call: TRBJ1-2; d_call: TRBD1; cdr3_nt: TGTGCCAGCAGTTCCCCGGGACAGGCGTTCTCAAGGGATGGCTACACCTTC; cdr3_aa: CASSSPGQAFSRDGYTF
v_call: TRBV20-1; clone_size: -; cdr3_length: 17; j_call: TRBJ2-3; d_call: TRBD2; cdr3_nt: TGCAGTGCTAGTGCTAGCGGGGCAAGGCTTAGCACAGATACGCAGTATTTT; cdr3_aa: CSASASGARLSTDTQYF
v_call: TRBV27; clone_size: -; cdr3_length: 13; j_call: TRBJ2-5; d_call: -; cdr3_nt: TGTGCCAGCGTCCTACAGGGGGGGGAGACCCAGTACTTC; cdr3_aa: CASVLQGGETQYF
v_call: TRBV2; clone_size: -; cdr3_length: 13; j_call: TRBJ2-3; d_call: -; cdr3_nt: TGTGCCAGCAACACAGGGTTGATAGATACGCAGTATTTT; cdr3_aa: CASNTGLIDTQYF
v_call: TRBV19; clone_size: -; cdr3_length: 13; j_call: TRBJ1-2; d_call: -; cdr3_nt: TGTGCCAGTAATCAGGGAACCTACTATGGCTACACCTTC; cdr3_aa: CASNQGTYYGYTF
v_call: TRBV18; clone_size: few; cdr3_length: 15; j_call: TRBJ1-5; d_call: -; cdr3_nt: TGTGCCAGCTCACCAGTAGAGGGTGGGAATCAGCCCCAGCATTTT; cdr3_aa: CASSPVEGGNQPQHF
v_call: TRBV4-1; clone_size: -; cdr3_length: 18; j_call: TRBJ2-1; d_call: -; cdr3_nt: TGCGCCAGCAGCCAAGATATTTGGGTAGCGGACTTAGGGAATGAGCAGTTCTTC; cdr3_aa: CASSQDIWVADLGNEQFF